This paragraph reports one TCR beta chain. This sample is part of a study of blood T cell repertoires in COVID-19. Study-wide background: The United States, Italy and Spain supplied acute and convalescent COVID-19 samples. T cells, B-cell-depleted T cells, or PBMCs supplied cDNA or gDNA.

Source study methods: Amplification of reference gene primers was used by the study to estimate nucleated cell counts. TCRdb's table, derived via immunoSEQ multiplex PCR, lists solely in-frame clones and lacks some. Clonal size and the V and J genes are those of that table, whereas D and trimming came from the DNA. The table has roughly 220,000 clones, 70% to 90% seen once. Germline V gene lookup returns CDR1 SQVTM and CDR2 ANQGSEA. The V and J ends lost 7 bases and 5 bases respectively, with 19 bases between them. This CDR3 has 14 amino acids. The chain has TRBV29-1 and TRBJ2-3, with D perhaps matching TRBD1 (6 bases). The sample comprised peripheral blood. The sequence was collected from a man at least 80 years old with acute or convalescent COVID-19. CDR3 amino acids: CSGTTGNLGDTQYF. Written as DNA, the CDR3 is TGCAGCGGCACCACAGGGAATCTGGGAGATACGCAGTATTTT.